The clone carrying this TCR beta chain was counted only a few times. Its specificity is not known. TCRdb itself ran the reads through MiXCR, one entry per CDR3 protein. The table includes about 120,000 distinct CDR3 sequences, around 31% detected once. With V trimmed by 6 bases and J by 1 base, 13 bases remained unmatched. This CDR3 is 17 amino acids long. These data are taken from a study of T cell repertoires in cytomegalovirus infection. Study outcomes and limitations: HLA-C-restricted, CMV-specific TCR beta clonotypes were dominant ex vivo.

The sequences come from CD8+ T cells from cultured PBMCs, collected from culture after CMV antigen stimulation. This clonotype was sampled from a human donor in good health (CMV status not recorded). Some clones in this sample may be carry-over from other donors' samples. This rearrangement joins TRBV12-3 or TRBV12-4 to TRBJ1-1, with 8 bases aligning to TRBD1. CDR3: CASSRTGWIPRNTEAFF. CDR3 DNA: TGTGCCAGCAGCAGGACAGGGTGGATCCCCCGGAACACTGAAGCTTTCTTT.